This note documents a single TCR beta chain sequence. The data belong to a study of shared clonotypes between healthy human individuals. With ten immunoSEQ deep assay plates, unsorted PBMC DNA underwent sequencing. Produced via immunoSEQ multiplex PCR; TCRdb's table is partial and in-frame only. The table shows some 500,000 clones, with 70% to 85% occurring only once. V dropped 4 bases and J dropped 2; count of bases not matched to a gene: 8. CDR1 is MNHEY, CDR2 SVGAGI, per germline. This CDR3 has 16 residues. Healthy HIV-negative adults with no recent acute infections or vaccinations were recruited as donors. The donor cohort consisted entirely of Caucasian adults residing in Nashville, Tennessee. Each unsorted sample relied on about 100 million PBMCs as its source of genomic DNA.

The specimen sequenced was PBMCs. This TCR came from a woman between 40 and 50 years old in good health. Some clones in this sample may be carry-over from other donors' samples. V usage is TRBV6-5 and J usage is TRBJ2-1; 7 nucleotides align to TRBD1. CDR3 sequence: CASSSNRDRAYNEQFF. The CDR3 DNA sequence: TGTGCCAGCAGTTCAAACCGGGACAGAGCCTACAATGAGCAGTTCTTC.